The rows below give T cell receptor beta chains drawn from one sample of a study of blood T cell repertoires in COVID-19. Assay: immunoSEQ multiplex PCR; the TCRdb copy retains only in-frame clones and omits some. The sample lists approximately 70,000 clones; 70% to 85% were seen once. Input material: peripheral blood. The receptors stem from a woman in her 70s with acute or convalescent COVID-19. CDR3s include the opening cysteine and the closing phenylalanine or tryptophan. The D gene is left open where the match is weak. Expanded clones get a size class; other rows say once, few or many, or leave the size out.

TRBV18	TRBJ1-1	NA	NA	TGTGCCAGCTCACCTAGGCGGGGGGACACTGAAGCTTTCTTT	CASSPRRGDTEAFF
TRBV2	TRBJ1-1	NA	NA	TGTGCCAGTAAGGGGCCAGGGATGAACACTGAAGCTTTCTTT	CASKGPGMNTEAFF
TRBV20-1	TRBJ2-5	NA	NA	TGCAGTGCTGCTATTCAAGAGACCCAGTACTTC	CSAAIQETQYF
TRBV3-1/TRBV3-2	TRBJ1-1	NA	NA	TGTGCCAGCAGCCAAGTCGGTAAAATAGGGACATTTAACACTGAAGCTTTCTTT	CASSQVGKIGTFNTEAFF
TRBV27	TRBJ2-3	NA	NA	TGTGCCAGCAGTTTAGGGCTTACAGATACGCAGTATTTT	CASSLGLTDTQYF
TRBV9	TRBJ1-1	NA	TRBD1	TGTGCCAGCAGCGTATCAGACAGGGCGAACACTGAAGCTTTCTTT	CASSVSDRANTEAFF
TRBV6-2/TRBV6-3	TRBJ2-7	few	NA	TGTGCCAGCAGTTTCAGCGAATACGAGCAGTACTTC	CASSFSEYEQYF
TRBV15	TRBJ2-1	NA	TRBD2	TGTGCCACCAGCAGAGGGCCTAGCGGGAGTAAGGGGGAGCAGTTCTTC	CATSRGPSGSKGEQFF
TRBV28	TRBJ1-5	few	NA	TGTGCCAGCAGCACTGGCAATCAGCCCCAGCATTTT	CASSTGNQPQHF
TRBV7-8	TRBJ2-1	NA	TRBD1	TGTGCCAGCAGCTTCCGGGACAGGAGATCCTACAATGAGCAGTTCTTC	CASSFRDRRSYNEQFF
TRBV25-1	TRBJ2-3	NA	TRBD1	TGTGCCAGCTCATGGACAGGCGGGTACACAGATACGCAGTATTTT	CASSWTGGYTDTQYF
TRBV2	TRBJ1-5	NA	TRBD1	TGTGCCAGCAGTGGACAGGGGACCCTAAATCAGCCCCAGCATTTT	CASSGQGTLNQPQHF